The rows below give T cell receptor beta chains drawn from one sample of a study of blood T cell repertoires in COVID-19. Generated by immunoSEQ multiplex PCR, the TCRdb table keeps only in-frame clones and is missing some. Of about 210,000 clones in the sample, 84% were seen once. The sequenced sample consisted of peripheral blood. Source of these receptors: a man in his forties or fifties with active or convalescent COVID-19. Each CDR3 is given with its conserved first and last residue. The D gene is left open where the match is weak. Not all rows give a size; the values are once, few, many and, for expanded clones, a class.

v_call	d_call	clone_size	j_call	cdr3_aa	cdr3_nt
TRBV28	TRBD1	-	TRBJ2-7	CASSLYGQEKSGDGEQYF	TGTGCCAGCAGTTTATACGGACAGGAAAAATCCGGCGACGGGGAGCAGTACTTC
TRBV7-2	-	-	TRBJ1-1	CASSSTPRFNTEAFF	TGTGCCAGCAGCTCCACCCCCAGGTTTAACACTGAAGCTTTCTTT
TRBV4-3	-	-	TRBJ1-1	CASSRIPGTQGPTEAFF	TGCGCCAGCAGCCGCATCCCCGGGACGCAGGGGCCCACTGAAGCTTTCTTT
TRBV10-3	-	-	TRBJ2-5	CAIGLLETQYF	TGTGCCATCGGGCTTTTGGAGACCCAGTACTTC
TRBV2	TRBD2	few	TRBJ2-7	CASSPGLSSYEQYF	TGTGCCAGCAGCCCGGGACTATCTTCCTACGAGCAGTACTTC
TRBV3-1/TRBV3-2	-	-	TRBJ1-2	CASSLQGGANGYTF	TGTGCCAGCAGCCTGCAAGGCGGGGCGAATGGCTACACCTTC
TRBV7-2	TRBD1	-	TRBJ1-6	CASSLRRTGSYNSPLHF	TGTGCCAGCAGCTTACGCCGGACAGGCTCCTATAATTCACCCCTCCACTTT
TRBV7-3	-	-	TRBJ1-2	CASSFDGQTRTF	TGTGCCAGCAGCTTTGACGGACAGACTCGCACCTTC
TRBV5-6	TRBD1	-	TRBJ1-1	CASSLGQGAQTSF	TGTGCCAGCAGCTTGGGACAGGGGGCGCAAACCTCTTTT
TRBV12-3/TRBV12-4	TRBD1	few	TRBJ1-2	CASSPDRAYGYTF	TGTGCCAGCAGTCCGGACAGGGCTTATGGCTACACCTTC
TRBV3-1/TRBV3-2	-	-	TRBJ1-2	CASSQPGLGGVDGYTF	TGTGCCAGCAGCCAACCTGGCCTTGGGGGGGTTGATGGCTACACCTTC
TRBV4-2	TRBD1	-	TRBJ2-1	CASSQARTGGYNEQFF	TGTGCCAGCAGCCAAGCGAGGACAGGGGGCTACAATGAGCAGTTCTTC
TRBV4-1	-	once	TRBJ2-7	CASSQDIVFSKEQYF	TGCGCCAGCAGCCAAGACATCGTGTTTTCTAAAGAGCAGTACTTC
TRBV5-4	TRBD1	-	TRBJ1-1	CASSLGTGDTEAFF	TGTGCCAGCAGCTTGGGTACAGGGGACACTGAAGCTTTCTTT
TRBV18	-	-	TRBJ1-4	CASSPPDWNEKLFF	TGTGCCAGCTCACCACCGGACTGGAATGAAAAACTGTTTTTT
TRBV9	TRBD1	-	TRBJ1-5	CASSREGQGRNQPQHF	TGTGCCAGCAGCCGAGAGGGACAGGGGAGAAATCAGCCCCAGCATTTT
TRBV5-6	TRBD1	once	TRBJ1-2	CASSGTGSNIPPYGYTF	TGTGCCAGCAGTGGGACAGGGAGCAATATCCCCCCATATGGCTACACCTTC
TRBV25-1	-	-	TRBJ1-2	CASSEGQGGYGYTF	TGTGCCAGCAGTGAGGGGCAGGGTGGCTATGGCTACACCTTC
TRBV7-9	TRBD1	-	TRBJ1-6	CASSPGTGGSPLHF	TGTGCCAGCAGCCCCGGGACAGGCGGGTCACCCCTCCACTTT
TRBV11-2	-	-	TRBJ2-1	CASSVRDSYNEQFF	TGTGCCAGCAGCGTCCGGGACTCCTACAATGAGCAGTTCTTC
TRBV12-5	-	-	TRBJ1-1	CASGNGINTEAFF	TGTGCTAGTGGTAACGGGATTAACACTGAAGCTTTCTTT
TRBV5-4	TRBD1	once	TRBJ2-2	CASSPRQGASGELFF	TGTGCCAGCAGCCCTCGGCAGGGGGCTTCGGGGGAGCTGTTTTTT
TRBV19	TRBD2	-	TRBJ2-3	CASSVAGAADTQYF	TGTGCCAGTTCCGTAGCGGGAGCGGCAGATACGCAGTATTTT
TRBV7-2	TRBD1	-	TRBJ2-7	CASSFSVTGGYEQYF	TGTGCCAGCAGCTTTTCGGTAACAGGGGGATACGAGCAGTACTTC
TRBV28	-	-	TRBJ1-2	CASSPQAGGYTF	TGTGCCAGCAGCCCACAGGCGGGGGGCTACACCTTC
TRBV27	TRBD2	-	TRBJ2-2	CASSLSAGGSGELFF	TGTGCCAGCAGTTTATCTGCGGGAGGGTCCGGGGAGCTGTTTTTT